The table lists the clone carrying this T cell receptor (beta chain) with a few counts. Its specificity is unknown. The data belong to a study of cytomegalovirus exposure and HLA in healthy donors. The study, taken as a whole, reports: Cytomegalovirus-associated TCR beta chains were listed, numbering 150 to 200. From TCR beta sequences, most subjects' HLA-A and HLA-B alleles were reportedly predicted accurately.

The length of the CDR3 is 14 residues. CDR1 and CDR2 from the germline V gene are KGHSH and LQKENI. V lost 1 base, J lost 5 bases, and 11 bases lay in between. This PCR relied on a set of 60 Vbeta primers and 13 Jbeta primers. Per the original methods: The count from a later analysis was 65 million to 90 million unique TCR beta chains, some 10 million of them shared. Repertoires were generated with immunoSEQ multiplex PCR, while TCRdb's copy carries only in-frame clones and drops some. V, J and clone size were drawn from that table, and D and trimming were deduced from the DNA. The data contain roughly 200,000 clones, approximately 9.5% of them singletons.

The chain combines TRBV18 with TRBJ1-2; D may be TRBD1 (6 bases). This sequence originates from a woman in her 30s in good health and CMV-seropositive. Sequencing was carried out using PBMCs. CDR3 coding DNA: TGTGCCAGCTCACCACAGGGGGGGAAGTATGGCTACACCTTC. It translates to CASSPQGGKYGYTF.